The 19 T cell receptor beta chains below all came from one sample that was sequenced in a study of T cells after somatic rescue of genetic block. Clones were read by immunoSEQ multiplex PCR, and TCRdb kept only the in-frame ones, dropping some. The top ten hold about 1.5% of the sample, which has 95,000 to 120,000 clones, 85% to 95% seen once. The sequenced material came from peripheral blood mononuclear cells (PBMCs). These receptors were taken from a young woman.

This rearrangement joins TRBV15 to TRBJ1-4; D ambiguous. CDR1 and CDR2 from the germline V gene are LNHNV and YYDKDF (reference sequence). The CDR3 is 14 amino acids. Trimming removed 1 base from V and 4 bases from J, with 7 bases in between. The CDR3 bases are TGTGCCACCAGCAGAGGCAGTTTTAATGAAAAACTGTTTTTT. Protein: CATSRGSFNEKLFF.

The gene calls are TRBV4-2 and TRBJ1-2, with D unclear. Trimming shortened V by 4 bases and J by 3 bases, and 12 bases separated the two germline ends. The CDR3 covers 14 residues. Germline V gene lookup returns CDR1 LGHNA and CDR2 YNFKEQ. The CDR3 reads CASSPRRGYYGYTF. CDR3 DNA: TGTGCCAGCAGCCCGCGACGGGGATACTATGGCTACACCTTC.

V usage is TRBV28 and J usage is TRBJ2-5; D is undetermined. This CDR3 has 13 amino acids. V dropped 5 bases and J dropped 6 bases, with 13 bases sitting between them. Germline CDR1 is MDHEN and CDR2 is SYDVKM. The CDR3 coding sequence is TGTGCCAGCAGTCCCTCCTCGCGTCAGACCCAGTACTTC. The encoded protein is CASSPSSRQTQYF. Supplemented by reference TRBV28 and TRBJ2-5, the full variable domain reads DVKVTQSSRYLVKRTGEKVFLECVQDMDHENMFWYRQDPGLGLRLIYFSYDVKMKEKGDIPEGYSVSREKKERFSLILESASTNQTSMYLCASSPSSRQTQYFGPGTRLLVL.

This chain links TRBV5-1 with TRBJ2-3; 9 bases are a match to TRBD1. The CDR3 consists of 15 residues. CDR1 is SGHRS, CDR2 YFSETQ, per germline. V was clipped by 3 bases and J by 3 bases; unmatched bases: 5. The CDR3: CASSWRDRETDTQYF. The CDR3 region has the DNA TGCGCCAGCAGCTGGAGGGACAGGGAGACAGATACGCAGTATTTT.

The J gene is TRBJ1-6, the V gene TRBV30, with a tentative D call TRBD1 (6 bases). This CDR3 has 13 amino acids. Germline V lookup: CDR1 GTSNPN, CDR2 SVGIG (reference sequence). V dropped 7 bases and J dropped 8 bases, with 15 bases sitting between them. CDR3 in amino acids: CASSFYRDSPLHF. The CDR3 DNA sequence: TGTGCCTCATCCTTCTACAGGGATTCACCCCTCCACTTT.

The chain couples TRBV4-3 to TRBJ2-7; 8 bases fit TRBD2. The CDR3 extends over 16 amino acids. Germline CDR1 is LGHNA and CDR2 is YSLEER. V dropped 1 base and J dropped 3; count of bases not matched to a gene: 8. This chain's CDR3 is CASSQVSASGLYEQYF. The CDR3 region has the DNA TGCGCCAGCAGCCAAGTGAGTGCTAGCGGGCTCTACGAGCAGTACTTC.

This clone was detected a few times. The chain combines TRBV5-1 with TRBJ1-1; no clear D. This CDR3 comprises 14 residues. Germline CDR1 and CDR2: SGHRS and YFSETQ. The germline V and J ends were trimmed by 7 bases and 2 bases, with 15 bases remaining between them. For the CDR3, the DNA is TGCGCCAGCGTCGTCTCTTGGGGAAACACTGAAGCTTTCTTT. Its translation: CASVVSWGNTEAFF.

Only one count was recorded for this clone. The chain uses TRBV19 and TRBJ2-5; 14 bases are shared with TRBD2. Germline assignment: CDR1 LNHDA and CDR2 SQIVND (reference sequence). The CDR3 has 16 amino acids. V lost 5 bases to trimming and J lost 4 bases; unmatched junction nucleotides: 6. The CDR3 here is CASSVPGLAGVETQYF. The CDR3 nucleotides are TGTGCCAGTAGTGTCCCGGGACTAGCGGGGGTAGAGACCCAGTACTTC.

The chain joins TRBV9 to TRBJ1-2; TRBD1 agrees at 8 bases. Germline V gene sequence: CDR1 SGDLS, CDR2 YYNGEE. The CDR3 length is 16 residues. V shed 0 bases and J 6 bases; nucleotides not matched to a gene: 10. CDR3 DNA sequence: TGTGCCAGCAGCGTAGGACCCGGGGGACAGGAGGATGGCTACACCTTC. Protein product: CASSVGPGGQEDGYTF. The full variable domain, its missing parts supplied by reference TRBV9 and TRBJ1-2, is DSGVTQTPKHLITATGQRVTLRCSPRSGDLSVYWYQQSLDQGLQFLIQYYNGEERAKGNILERFSAQQFPDLHSELNLSSLELGDSALYFCASSVGPGGQEDGYTFGSGTRLTVV.

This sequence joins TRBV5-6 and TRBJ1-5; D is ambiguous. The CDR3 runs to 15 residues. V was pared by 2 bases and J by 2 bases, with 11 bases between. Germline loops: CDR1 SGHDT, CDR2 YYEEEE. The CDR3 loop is CASSFSSIGNQPQHF. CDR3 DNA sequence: TGTGCCAGCAGCTTCTCCAGTATAGGCAATCAGCCCCAGCATTTT.

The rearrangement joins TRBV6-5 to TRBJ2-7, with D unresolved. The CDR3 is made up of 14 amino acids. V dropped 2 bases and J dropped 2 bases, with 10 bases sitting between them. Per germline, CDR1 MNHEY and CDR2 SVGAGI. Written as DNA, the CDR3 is TGTGCCAGCAGTTACGGGATCAGCACCTACGAGCAGTACTTC. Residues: CASSYGISTYEQYF.

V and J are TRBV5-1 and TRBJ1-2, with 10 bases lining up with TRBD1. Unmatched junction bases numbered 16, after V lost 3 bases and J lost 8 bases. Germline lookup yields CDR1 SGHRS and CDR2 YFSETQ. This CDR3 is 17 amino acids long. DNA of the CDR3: TGCGCCAGCAGCTCCGGAGAGACAGGGGGCGCCGAGAGAGGCTACACCTTC. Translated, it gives CASSSGETGGAERGYTF.

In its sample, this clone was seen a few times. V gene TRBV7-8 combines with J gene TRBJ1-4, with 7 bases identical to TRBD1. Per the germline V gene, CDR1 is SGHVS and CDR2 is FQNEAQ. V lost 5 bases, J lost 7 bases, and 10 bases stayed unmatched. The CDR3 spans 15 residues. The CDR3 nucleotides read TGTGCCAGCAGCCCCCGACAGGGACCAAGTGAAAAACTGTTTTTT. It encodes CASSPRQGPSEKLFF.

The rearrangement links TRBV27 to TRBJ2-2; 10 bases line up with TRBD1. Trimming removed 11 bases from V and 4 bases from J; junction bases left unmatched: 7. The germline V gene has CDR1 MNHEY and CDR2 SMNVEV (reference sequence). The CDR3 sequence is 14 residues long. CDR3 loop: CASRDRGVTGELFF. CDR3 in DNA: TGTGCCTCCCGGGACAGGGGTGTCACCGGGGAGCTGTTTTTT.

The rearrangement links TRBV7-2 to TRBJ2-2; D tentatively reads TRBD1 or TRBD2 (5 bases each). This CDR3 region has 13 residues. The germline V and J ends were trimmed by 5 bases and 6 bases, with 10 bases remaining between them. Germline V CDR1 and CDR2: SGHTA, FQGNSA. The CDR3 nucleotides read TGTGCCAGCAGCCCCCGGGGCCCCGGGGAGCTGTTTTTT. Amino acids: CASSPRGPGELFF.

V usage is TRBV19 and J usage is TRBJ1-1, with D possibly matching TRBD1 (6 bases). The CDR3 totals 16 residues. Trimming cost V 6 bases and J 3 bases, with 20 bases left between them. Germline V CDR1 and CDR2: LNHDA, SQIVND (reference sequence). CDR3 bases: TGTGCCAGTAGACCCTTACAGGGTAGAGGGGACACTGAAGCTTTCTTT. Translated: CASRPLQGRGDTEAFF.

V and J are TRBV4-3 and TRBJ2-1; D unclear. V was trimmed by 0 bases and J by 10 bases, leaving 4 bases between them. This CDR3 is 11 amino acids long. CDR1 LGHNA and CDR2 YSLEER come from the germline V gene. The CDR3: CASSQDREQFF. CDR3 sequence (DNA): TGCGCCAGCAGCCAAGATCGAGAGCAGTTCTTC.

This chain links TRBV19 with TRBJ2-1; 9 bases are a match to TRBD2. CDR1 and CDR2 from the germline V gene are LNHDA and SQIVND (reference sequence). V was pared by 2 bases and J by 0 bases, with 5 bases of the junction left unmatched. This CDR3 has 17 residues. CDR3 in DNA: TGTGCCAGTAGTATAAGGAGCGGGGGGCGCTCCTACAATGAGCAGTTCTTC. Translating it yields CASSIRSGGRSYNEQFF.

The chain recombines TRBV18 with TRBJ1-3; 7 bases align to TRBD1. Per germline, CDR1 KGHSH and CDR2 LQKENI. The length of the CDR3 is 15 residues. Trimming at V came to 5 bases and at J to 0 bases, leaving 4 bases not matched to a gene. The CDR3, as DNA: TGTGCCAGCTCAACGGGACAGAGCTCTGGAAACACCATATATTTT. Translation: CASSTGQSSGNTIYF. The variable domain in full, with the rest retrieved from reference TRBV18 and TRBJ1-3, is NAGVMQNPRHLVRRRGQEARLRCSPMKGHSHVYWYRQLPEEGLKFMVYLQKENIIDESGMPKERFSAEFPKEGPSILRIQQVVRGDSAAYFCASSTGQSSGNTIYFGEGSWLTVV.